The rows below give T cell receptor beta chains drawn from one sample of a study of blood T cells in healthy people across ages. TCRdb used MiXCR to reprocess the 5' RACE reads, holding one entry per CDR3 protein. This table holds 780,000 or so distinct CDR3 sequences, about 48% found once. The sequenced material came from blood. These receptors all come from a man older than 75 in good health. CDR3s include the opening cysteine and the closing phenylalanine or tryptophan. The D gene is left open where the match is weak. A row's size may be missing; if present it is once, few, many or a size class.

J | D | size | V | CDR3 | DNA
TRBJ2-3 | NA | few | TRBV29-1 | CSVEPTHTDTQYF | TGCAGCGTTGAACCTACCCACACAGATACGCAGTATTTT
TRBJ2-7 | TRBD2 | NA | TRBV5-3 | CTRSCRTSGEFSYEQYF | TGTACCAGAAGCTGTCGGACTAGCGGGGAATTCTCCTACGAGCAGTACTTC
TRBJ1-2 | TRBD1 | NA | TRBV7-8 | CASSPRSGGYGYTF | TGTGCCAGCAGCCCGCGCTCAGGGGGTTATGGCTACACCTTC
TRBJ1-5 | TRBD1 | NA | TRBV18 | CASSPTGRREEPQHF | TGTGCCAGCTCACCGACAGGGAGGCGGGAGGAGCCCCAGCATTTT
TRBJ2-7 | NA | few | TRBV7-8 | CASSSQGTTSPSYEQYF | TGTGCCAGCAGCTCACAGGGGACTACTTCGCCCTCCTACGAGCAGTACTTC
TRBJ2-1 | NA | NA | TRBV29-1 | CSVGTWGPQVDNEQFF | TGCAGCGTTGGTACTTGGGGTCCACAAGTCGACAATGAGCAGTTCTTC
TRBJ1-4 | TRBD1 | once | TRBV19 | CASSDRGRGKLFF | TGTGCCAGTAGTGACAGGGGGCGAGGAAAACTGTTTTTT
TRBJ2-1 | NA | NA | TRBV29-1 | CSVEENRVDEQFF | TGCAGCGTTGAAGAGAACAGGGTTGATGAGCAGTTCTTC
TRBJ2-2 | NA | few | TRBV24-1 | CATSDPRQAGELFF | TGTGCCACCAGTGATCCAAGACAGGCCGGGGAGCTGTTTTTT
TRBJ2-1 | TRBD2 | few | TRBV7-9 | CASSPSGSGRAQFF | TGTGCCAGCAGCCCCAGTGGTAGCGGGAGGGCACAGTTCTTC
TRBJ2-1 | TRBD1 | NA | TRBV25-1 | CASSEYGTGSASEQFF | TGTGCCAGCAGTGAATATGGGACAGGGTCCGCAAGTGAGCAGTTCTTC
TRBJ2-2 | NA | NA | TRBV24-1 | CATSDPGRQSNTGELFF | TGTGCCACCAGTGACCCCGGGCGACAGTCGAACACCGGGGAGCTGTTTTTT
TRBJ1-2 | NA | NA | TRBV25-1 | CASSLSQGYNYGYTF | TGTGCCAGCAGTCTCTCCCAGGGTTATAACTATGGCTACACCTTC
TRBJ2-3 | NA | few | TRBV3-1 | CASSLQVDTQYF | TGTGCCAGCAGTCTCCAGGTTGATACGCAGTATTTT